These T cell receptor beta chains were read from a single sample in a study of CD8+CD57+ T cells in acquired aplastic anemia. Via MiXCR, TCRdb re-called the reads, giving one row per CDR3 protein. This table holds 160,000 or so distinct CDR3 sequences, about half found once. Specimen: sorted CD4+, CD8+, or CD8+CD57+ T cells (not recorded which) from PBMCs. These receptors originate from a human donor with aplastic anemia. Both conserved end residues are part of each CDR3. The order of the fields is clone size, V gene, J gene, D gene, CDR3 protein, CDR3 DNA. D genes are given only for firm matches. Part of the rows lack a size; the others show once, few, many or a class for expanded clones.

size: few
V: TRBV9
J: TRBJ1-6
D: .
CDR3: CASSVSNTGDSPLHF
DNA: TGTGCCAGCAGCGTAAGTAACACCGGAGATTCACCCCTCCACTTT

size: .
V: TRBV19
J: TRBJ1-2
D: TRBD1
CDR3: CASSADRVSVFYTF
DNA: TGTGCCAGTAGTGCGGACAGGGTTTCAGTTTTCTACACCTTC

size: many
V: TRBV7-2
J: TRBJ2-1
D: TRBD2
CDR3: CASSVSGGVRHSNEQFF
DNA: TGTGCCAGCTCTGTAAGCGGGGGGGTAAGGCATAGCAATGAGCAGTTCTTC

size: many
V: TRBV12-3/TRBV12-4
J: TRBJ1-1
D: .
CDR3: CASSLQGKGTEAFF
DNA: TGTGCCAGCAGTTTACAGGGCAAAGGCACTGAAGCTTTCTTT

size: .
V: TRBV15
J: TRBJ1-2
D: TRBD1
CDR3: CATSRSGGRGRVESYTF
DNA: TGTGCCACCAGCAGATCTGGGGGTAGGGGGCGCGTGGAGAGCTACACCTTC

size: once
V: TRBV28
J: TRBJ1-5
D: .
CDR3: CASSFDQNQPEHF
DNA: TGTGCCAGCAGTTTCGACCAGAATCAGCCCGAGCATTTT

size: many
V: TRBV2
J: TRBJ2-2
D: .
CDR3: CARTANTGELFF
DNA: TGTGCCAGGACAGCGAACACCGGGGAGCTGTTTTTT

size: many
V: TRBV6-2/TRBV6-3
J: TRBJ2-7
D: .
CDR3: CASRPTSYEQYF
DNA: TGTGCCAGCAGGCCGACTAGCTACGAGCAGTACTTC

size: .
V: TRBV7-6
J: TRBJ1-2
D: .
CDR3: CASSLEGDYGYTF
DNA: TGTGCCAGCAGCTTAGAGGGAGACTATGGCTACACCTTC

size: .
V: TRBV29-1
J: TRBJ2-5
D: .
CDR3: CSVGGSQGTQYF
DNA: TGCAGCGTTGGTGGGAGTCAAGGGACCCAGTACTTC

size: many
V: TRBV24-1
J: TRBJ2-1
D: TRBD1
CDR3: CATTSGTGDNEQFF
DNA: TGTGCCACCACTTCCGGGACAGGGGACAATGAGCAGTTCTTC

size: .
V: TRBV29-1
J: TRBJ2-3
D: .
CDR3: CSAPHREYSTDTQYF
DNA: TGCAGCGCCCCGCACAGGGAATATAGCACAGATACGCAGTATTTT

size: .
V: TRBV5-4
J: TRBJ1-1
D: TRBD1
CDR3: CASSSGTGSLNTEAFF
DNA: TGTGCCAGCAGCTCGGGGACAGGATCCTTGAACACTGAAGCTTTCTTT

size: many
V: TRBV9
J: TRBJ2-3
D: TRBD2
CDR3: CASGRESTDTQYF
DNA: TGTGCCAGCGGGCGGGAGAGCACAGATACGCAGTATTTT

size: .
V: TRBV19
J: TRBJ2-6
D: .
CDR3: CASISASSGANVLTF
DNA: TGTGCCAGTATATCAGCGAGCTCTGGGGCCAACGTCCTGACTTTC

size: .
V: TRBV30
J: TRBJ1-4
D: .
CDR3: CAWTRIGEEKLFF
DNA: TGTGCCTGGACAAGGATAGGGGAGGAAAAACTGTTTTTT

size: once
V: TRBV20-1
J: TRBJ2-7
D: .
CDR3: CSAPGGASYEQYF
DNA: TGCAGTGCCCCAGGAGGAGCATCCTACGAGCAGTACTTC

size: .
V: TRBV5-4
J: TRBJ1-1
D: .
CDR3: CASSLAVGGPANTEAFF
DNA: TGTGCCAGCAGCTTGGCCGTGGGGGGCCCGGCTAACACTGAAGCTTTCTTT

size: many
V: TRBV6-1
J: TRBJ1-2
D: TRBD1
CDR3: CASTGQEVYGYTF
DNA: TGTGCCAGCACCGGACAGGAGGTCTATGGCTACACCTTC

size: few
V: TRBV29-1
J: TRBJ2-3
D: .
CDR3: CSVEEGTDTQYF
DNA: TGCAGCGTTGAAGAGGGAACAGATACGCAGTATTTT